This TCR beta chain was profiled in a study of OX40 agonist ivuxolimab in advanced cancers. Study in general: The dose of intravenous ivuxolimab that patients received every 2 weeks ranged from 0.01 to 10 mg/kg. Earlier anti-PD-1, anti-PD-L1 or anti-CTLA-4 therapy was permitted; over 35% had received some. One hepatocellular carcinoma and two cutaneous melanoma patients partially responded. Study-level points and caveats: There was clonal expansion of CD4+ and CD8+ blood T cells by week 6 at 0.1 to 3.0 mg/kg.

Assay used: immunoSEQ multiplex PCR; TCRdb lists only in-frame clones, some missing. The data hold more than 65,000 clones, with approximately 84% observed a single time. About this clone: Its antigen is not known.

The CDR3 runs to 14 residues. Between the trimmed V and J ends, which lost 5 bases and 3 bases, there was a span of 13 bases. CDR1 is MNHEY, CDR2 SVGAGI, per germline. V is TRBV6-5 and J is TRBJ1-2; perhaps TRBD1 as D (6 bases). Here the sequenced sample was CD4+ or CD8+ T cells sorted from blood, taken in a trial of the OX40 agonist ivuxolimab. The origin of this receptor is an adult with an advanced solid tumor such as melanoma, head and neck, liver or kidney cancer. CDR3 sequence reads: CASSAPTGHYGYTF. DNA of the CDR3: TGTGCCAGCAGTGCTCCGACAGGACACTATGGCTACACCTTC.